Listed below are T cell receptor beta chains from one sample, sequenced in a study of blood T cell repertoires in COVID-19. The method was immunoSEQ multiplex PCR; TCRdb's version includes in-frame clones alone and lacks a portion of them. The table shows about 210,000 clones, with roughly 84% occurring only once. The sequenced sample consisted of PBMCs or T cells enriched from blood (not recorded which). These TCRs come from a man between 25 and 39 years old in a cohort exposed to, infected with or recovered from COVID-19 (not recorded which). The CDR3 runs from the conserved cysteine through the conserved F or W. The D gene is left open where the match is weak. Some rows mark clone size as missing; the rest say once, few, many or name a class of expanded clone.

j_gene: TRBJ2-3
d_gene: TRBD1
abundance: .
v_gene: TRBV18
CDR3nt: TGTGCCAGCTCACCAGTCGACAGGGACGGCACAGATACGCAGTATTTT
CDR3aa: CASSPVDRDGTDTQYF

j_gene: TRBJ2-1
d_gene: TRBD2
abundance: .
v_gene: TRBV18
CDR3nt: TGTGCCAGCTCACCGTCGGGAGGGCTAAACAATGAGCAGTTCTTC
CDR3aa: CASSPSGGLNNEQFF

j_gene: TRBJ2-5
d_gene: .
abundance: .
v_gene: TRBV5-8
CDR3nt: TGTGCCAGCAGCTCCCGAGCCCTAGCGTTTGGAGGAGTTGAGACCCAGTACTTC
CDR3aa: CASSSRALAFGGVETQYF

j_gene: TRBJ1-2
d_gene: .
abundance: few
v_gene: TRBV28
CDR3nt: TGTGCCAGCAGTCCCCACCCCGACAGAAACTATGGCTACACCTTC
CDR3aa: CASSPHPDRNYGYTF

j_gene: TRBJ1-5
d_gene: .
abundance: .
v_gene: TRBV19
CDR3nt: TGTGCCACCCATCAGGACAACAACTTCAATCAGCCCCAGCATTTT
CDR3aa: CATHQDNNFNQPQHF

j_gene: TRBJ1-2
d_gene: TRBD1
abundance: .
v_gene: TRBV5-6
CDR3nt: TGTGCCAGCAGCTCACCCGGGACAGCGTATGGCTACACCTTC
CDR3aa: CASSSPGTAYGYTF

j_gene: TRBJ1-1
d_gene: .
abundance: .
v_gene: TRBV19
CDR3nt: TGTGCCAGTAGTATAGTTCGGGACATACAGCTTGAAGCTTTCTTT
CDR3aa: CASSIVRDIQLEAFF

j_gene: TRBJ2-7
d_gene: .
abundance: .
v_gene: TRBV10-3
CDR3nt: TGTGCCATCAGTGATTGCGATAGGGAGGCGAACTCCTACGAGCAGTACTTC
CDR3aa: CAISDCDREANSYEQYF

j_gene: TRBJ1-3
d_gene: .
abundance: .
v_gene: TRBV6-5
CDR3nt: TGTGCCAGCAGAACTAATTCTGGAAACACCATATATTTT
CDR3aa: CASRTNSGNTIYF

j_gene: TRBJ2-5
d_gene: TRBD1
abundance: .
v_gene: TRBV28
CDR3nt: TGTGCCAGCAGGCCCGGGACAGGCATAGTTACCTGGACCCAGTACTTC
CDR3aa: CASRPGTGIVTWTQYF

j_gene: TRBJ1-5
d_gene: .
abundance: .
v_gene: TRBV7-9
CDR3nt: TGTGCCAGCAGCGACTGGGGGGAGCTCCAGCCCCAGCATTTT
CDR3aa: CASSDWGELQPQHF

j_gene: TRBJ1-1
d_gene: .
abundance: few
v_gene: TRBV4-3
CDR3nt: TGCGCCAGCAGCCAGGACCTCAGACAGCCTCCTCAAGCTTTCTTT
CDR3aa: CASSQDLRQPPQAFF

j_gene: TRBJ2-5
d_gene: .
abundance: .
v_gene: TRBV11-2
CDR3nt: TGTGCCAGCAGCTTAGACTACCTTCAAGAGACCCAGTACTTC
CDR3aa: CASSLDYLQETQYF

j_gene: TRBJ1-1
d_gene: .
abundance: .
v_gene: TRBV11-2
CDR3nt: TGTGCCAGCAGGGGGAAAGGGGGCACTGAAGCTTTCTTT
CDR3aa: CASRGKGGTEAFF

j_gene: TRBJ1-6
d_gene: TRBD1
abundance: .
v_gene: TRBV6-2/TRBV6-3
CDR3nt: TGTGCCAGCAGCGAGACCTTGGGACAGTCTAATTCACCCCTCCACTTT
CDR3aa: CASSETLGQSNSPLHF

j_gene: TRBJ1-1
d_gene: .
abundance: once
v_gene: TRBV24-1
CDR3nt: TGTGCCACCAGTGATTTCCCCAGGAGCGGTGAGTGGTTCTTT
CDR3aa: CATSDFPRSGEWFF

j_gene: TRBJ1-1
d_gene: TRBD1
abundance: .
v_gene: TRBV19
CDR3nt: TGTGCCAGTAGTCCCCGGGGACAGGGAGGCACTGAAGCTTTCTTT
CDR3aa: CASSPRGQGGTEAFF

j_gene: TRBJ1-6
d_gene: .
abundance: .
v_gene: TRBV19
CDR3nt: TGTGCCAGTAGTATGGGCAGGGGATATAATTCACCCCTCCACTTT
CDR3aa: CASSMGRGYNSPLHF

j_gene: TRBJ1-2
d_gene: .
abundance: .
v_gene: TRBV7-9
CDR3nt: TGTGCCAGCAGCTCAGCCTCGTTGGACAGTCTCTATGGCTACACCTTC
CDR3aa: CASSSASLDSLYGYTF

j_gene: TRBJ1-5
d_gene: .
abundance: few
v_gene: TRBV11-3
CDR3nt: TGTGCCAGCAGCTTCGTCAACCTCTATAGCAATCAGCCCCAGCATTTT
CDR3aa: CASSFVNLYSNQPQHF

j_gene: TRBJ2-1
d_gene: TRBD2
abundance: .
v_gene: TRBV7-9
CDR3nt: TGTGCCAGCAGCCAAGGACTAGACTACAATGAGCAGTTCTTC
CDR3aa: CASSQGLDYNEQFF

j_gene: TRBJ2-7
d_gene: .
abundance: .
v_gene: TRBV5-5
CDR3nt: TGTGCCAGCAGCTTGGGGCCAGGGGACACCTACGAGCAGTACTTC
CDR3aa: CASSLGPGDTYEQYF

j_gene: TRBJ2-5
d_gene: .
abundance: .
v_gene: TRBV5-6
CDR3nt: TGTGCCAGCAGCTTGGCGGGGGTATTCGGGAAAGAGACCCAGTACTTC
CDR3aa: CASSLAGVFGKETQYF

j_gene: TRBJ2-7
d_gene: .
abundance: .
v_gene: TRBV27
CDR3nt: TGTGCCAGCAGTTTTGTCCCGGTCGGGATTATTTACGAGCAGTACTTC
CDR3aa: CASSFVPVGIIYEQYF

j_gene: TRBJ1-1
d_gene: TRBD1
abundance: .
v_gene: TRBV28
CDR3nt: TGTGCCAGCAGTGTACGACAGGGGATGGGCACTGAAGCTTTCTTT
CDR3aa: CASSVRQGMGTEAFF

j_gene: TRBJ2-1
d_gene: TRBD2
abundance: .
v_gene: TRBV29-1
CDR3nt: TGCAGCGTTGAATTTCTAGGCGGGAGGGCCTATGAGCAGTTCTTC
CDR3aa: CSVEFLGGRAYEQFF

j_gene: TRBJ2-5
d_gene: .
abundance: .
v_gene: TRBV3-1/TRBV3-2
CDR3nt: TGTGCCAGCAGCCTTCGGACAGGAGGGGGAGAGACCCAGTACTTC
CDR3aa: CASSLRTGGGETQYF

j_gene: TRBJ2-1
d_gene: .
abundance: .
v_gene: TRBV7-9
CDR3nt: TGTGCCAGCAGCTCCCTAGGGGGAATTTTCTACAATGAGCAGTTCTTC
CDR3aa: CASSSLGGIFYNEQFF

j_gene: TRBJ2-3
d_gene: .
abundance: .
v_gene: TRBV9
CDR3nt: TGTGCCAGCAGCGTAGGGGCAACCGGCACAGATACGCAGTATTTT
CDR3aa: CASSVGATGTDTQYF

j_gene: TRBJ2-1
d_gene: .
abundance: .
v_gene: TRBV7-8
CDR3nt: TGTGCCAGCAGCACAACACAGGTGACCAGCATTACCACCAATGAGCAGTTCTTC
CDR3aa: CASSTTQVTSITTNEQFF

j_gene: TRBJ2-6
d_gene: TRBD1
abundance: .
v_gene: TRBV28
CDR3nt: TGTGCCAGCAGTCCAGGGGGCTCTGGGGCCAACGTCCTGACTTTC
CDR3aa: CASSPGGSGANVLTF

j_gene: TRBJ2-5
d_gene: .
abundance: .
v_gene: TRBV19
CDR3nt: TGTGCCAGTAAGGGGGAGTACTTGGAGACCCAGTACTTC
CDR3aa: CASKGEYLETQYF

j_gene: TRBJ2-7
d_gene: .
abundance: .
v_gene: TRBV6-5
CDR3nt: TGTGCCAGCAGTTACTCGTCAGGCTGGCAAGTCCCTGACTTC
CDR3aa: CASSYSSGWQVPDF

j_gene: TRBJ2-4
d_gene: .
abundance: .
v_gene: TRBV5-5
CDR3nt: TGTGCCAGCAGCTTGGGAGGTATCGGGATCCCCAAAAACATTCAGTACTTC
CDR3aa: CASSLGGIGIPKNIQYF

j_gene: TRBJ2-1
d_gene: TRBD2
abundance: few
v_gene: TRBV3-1/TRBV3-2
CDR3nt: TGTGCCAGCAGCCCGTGGTTAGCGGGAGGGACCTACAATGAGCAGTTCTTC
CDR3aa: CASSPWLAGGTYNEQFF

j_gene: TRBJ1-5
d_gene: TRBD1
abundance: .
v_gene: TRBV27
CDR3nt: TGTGCCAGCAGTTTATGGCCCGGGGGGACAGGGTATGTTCAGCCCCAGCATTTT
CDR3aa: CASSLWPGGTGYVQPQHF

j_gene: TRBJ2-1
d_gene: .
abundance: few
v_gene: TRBV4-3
CDR3nt: TGCGCCAGCAGCCGAGACCCCTTGGCCCCGGGCAATGAGCAGTTCTTC
CDR3aa: CASSRDPLAPGNEQFF

j_gene: TRBJ1-2
d_gene: TRBD1
abundance: .
v_gene: TRBV11-2
CDR3nt: TGTGCCAGCAGCTTAGGGCGGGACAGGGGTAGAGTATACTATGGCTACACCTTC
CDR3aa: CASSLGRDRGRVYYGYTF

j_gene: TRBJ1-2
d_gene: .
abundance: .
v_gene: TRBV29-1
CDR3nt: TGCAGCGTTTTGGACTCATATGGCTACACCTTC
CDR3aa: CSVLDSYGYTF

j_gene: TRBJ1-6
d_gene: .
abundance: .
v_gene: TRBV5-8
CDR3nt: TGTGCCAGCTCACTGGTCCGGGGGAATTCACCCCTCCACTTT
CDR3aa: CASSLVRGNSPLHF

j_gene: TRBJ2-1
d_gene: .
abundance: once
v_gene: TRBV24-1
CDR3nt: TGTGCCACCATCACCCGACTAGTCTCAGACAATGAGCAGTTCTTC
CDR3aa: CATITRLVSDNEQFF

j_gene: TRBJ1-1
d_gene: .
abundance: .
v_gene: TRBV2
CDR3nt: TGTGCCAGCAGCACAGGGTTCACTGAAGCTTTCTTT
CDR3aa: CASSTGFTEAFF

j_gene: TRBJ2-1
d_gene: .
abundance: .
v_gene: TRBV5-1
CDR3nt: TGCGCCAGCAGCGGAGGGTCCCGGAATGAGCAGTTCTTC
CDR3aa: CASSGGSRNEQFF

j_gene: TRBJ1-1
d_gene: .
abundance: .
v_gene: TRBV27
CDR3nt: TGTGCCAGCAGTTTACGGGGGGCTGAAGCTTTCTTT
CDR3aa: CASSLRGAEAFF

j_gene: TRBJ2-7
d_gene: TRBD2
abundance: once
v_gene: TRBV11-2
CDR3nt: TGTGCCAGCAGCAGCGGGACTAGGGTCCATAGCTCCTACGAGCAGTACTTC
CDR3aa: CASSSGTRVHSSYEQYF

j_gene: TRBJ2-7
d_gene: .
abundance: .
v_gene: TRBV29-1
CDR3nt: TGCAGCGTTGTTTGGTACCCGGCGGGATCGTACGAGCAGTACTTC
CDR3aa: CSVVWYPAGSYEQYF

j_gene: TRBJ1-1
d_gene: .
abundance: .
v_gene: TRBV4-2
CDR3nt: TGTGCCAGCAGCCAACAGGTTTCGGACACTGAAGCTTTCTTT
CDR3aa: CASSQQVSDTEAFF

j_gene: TRBJ2-5
d_gene: .
abundance: .
v_gene: TRBV5-4
CDR3nt: TGTGCCAGCAGCTTAGGGGCACAAGAGACCCAGTACTTC
CDR3aa: CASSLGAQETQYF

j_gene: TRBJ2-1
d_gene: .
abundance: .
v_gene: TRBV27
CDR3nt: TGTGCCAGCAGTTTCTCCCGTACCGGGACTCTCGAGCAGTTCTTC
CDR3aa: CASSFSRTGTLEQFF

j_gene: TRBJ2-3
d_gene: .
abundance: once
v_gene: TRBV5-1
CDR3nt: TGCGCCAGCAGGGTGGGCTCGACAGATACGCAGTATTTT
CDR3aa: CASRVGSTDTQYF